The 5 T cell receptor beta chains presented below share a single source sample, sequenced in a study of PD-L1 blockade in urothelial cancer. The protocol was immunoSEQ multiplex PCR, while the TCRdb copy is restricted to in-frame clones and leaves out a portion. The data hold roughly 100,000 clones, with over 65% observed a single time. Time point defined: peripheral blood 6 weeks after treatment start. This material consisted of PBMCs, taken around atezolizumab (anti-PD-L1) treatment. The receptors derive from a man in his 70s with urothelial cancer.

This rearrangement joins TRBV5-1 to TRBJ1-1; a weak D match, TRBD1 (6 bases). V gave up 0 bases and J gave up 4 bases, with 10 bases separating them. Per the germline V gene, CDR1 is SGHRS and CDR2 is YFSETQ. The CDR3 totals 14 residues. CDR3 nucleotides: TGCGCCAGCAGCTTGGAAGGGACACGCACTGAAGCTTTCTTT. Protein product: CASSLEGTRTEAFF.

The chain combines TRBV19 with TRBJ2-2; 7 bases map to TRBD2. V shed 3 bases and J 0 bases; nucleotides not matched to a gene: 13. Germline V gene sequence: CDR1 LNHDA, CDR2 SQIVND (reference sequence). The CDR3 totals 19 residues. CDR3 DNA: TGTGCCAGTAGTATTAGGTCGGGAGGCAGAATCGCGAACACCGGGGAGCTGTTTTTT. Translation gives CASSIRSGGRIANTGELFF.

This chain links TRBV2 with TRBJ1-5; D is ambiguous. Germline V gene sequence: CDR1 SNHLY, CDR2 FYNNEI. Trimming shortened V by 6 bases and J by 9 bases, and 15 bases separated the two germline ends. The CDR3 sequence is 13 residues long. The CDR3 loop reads CASRGQAILPQHF. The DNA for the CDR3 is TGTGCCAGCAGGGGCCAGGCAATCCTGCCCCAGCATTTT.

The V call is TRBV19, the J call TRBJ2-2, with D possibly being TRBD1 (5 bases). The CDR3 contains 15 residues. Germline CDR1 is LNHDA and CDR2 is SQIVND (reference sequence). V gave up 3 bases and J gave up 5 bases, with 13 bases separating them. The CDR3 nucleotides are TGTGCCAGTAGTATGGCAGGGATCGGGACCGGGGAGCTGTTTTTT. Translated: CASSMAGIGTGELFF.

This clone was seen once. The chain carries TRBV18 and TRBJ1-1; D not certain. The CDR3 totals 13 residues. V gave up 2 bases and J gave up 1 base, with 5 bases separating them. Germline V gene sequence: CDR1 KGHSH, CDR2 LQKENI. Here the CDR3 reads CASSPTENTEAFF. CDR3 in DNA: TGTGCCAGCTCACCAACAGAGAACACTGAAGCTTTCTTT.